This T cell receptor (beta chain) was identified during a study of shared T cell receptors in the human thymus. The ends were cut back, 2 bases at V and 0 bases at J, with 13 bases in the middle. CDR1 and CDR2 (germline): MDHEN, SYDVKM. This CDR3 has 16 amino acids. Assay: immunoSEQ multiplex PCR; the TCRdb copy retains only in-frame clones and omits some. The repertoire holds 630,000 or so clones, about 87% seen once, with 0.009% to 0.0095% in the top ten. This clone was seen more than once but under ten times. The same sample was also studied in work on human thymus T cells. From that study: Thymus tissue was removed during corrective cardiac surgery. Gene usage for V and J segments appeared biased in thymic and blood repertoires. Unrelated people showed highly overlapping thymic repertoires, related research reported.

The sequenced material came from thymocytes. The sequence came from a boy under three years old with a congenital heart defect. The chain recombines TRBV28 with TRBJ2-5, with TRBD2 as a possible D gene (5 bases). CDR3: CASSLKRRRDQETQYF. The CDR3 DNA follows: TGTGCCAGCAGTTTAAAACGGAGGCGGGACCAAGAGACCCAGTACTTC.